The source of this TCR beta chain is a study of shared clonotypes between healthy human individuals. Study in general: The cohort comprised a couple of women and a few men. Their ages spanned 18 to 49 years.

Notes on this clone: Its antigen is not known.

Trimming took off 5 bases at V and 0 bases at J, with 17 bases between the two ends. The CDR3 is 16 amino acids. CDR1 MNHEY and CDR2 SMNVEV come from the germline V gene (reference sequence). This table comes from immunoSEQ multiplex PCR, and its TCRdb copy is limited to in-frame clones, with some not included. Of under 600,000 clones in the sample, nearly 98% were seen once. Positive CCR7 selection of CD45RO-negative cells yielded the naive CD8 cells, and terminally differentiated effector memory CD45RA+ cells were excluded. Every contributor of samples was a Caucasian grown-up residing in Nashville, Tennessee. Study-wide points: The study generally estimated greater richness for naive than memory subsets. Clonotype sharing across donors was expected to vary with sequencing depth.

Sequenced: naive CD8+ T cells sorted from blood. The rearrangement links TRBV27 to TRBJ2-7; D uncertain. The receptor's source is a man aged 30-40 years in good health. The CDR3 DNA sequence: TGTGCCAGCAGTCCACTTGCCAGGATGGGCTCCTACGAGCAGTACTTC. This codes for CASSPLARMGSYEQYF.